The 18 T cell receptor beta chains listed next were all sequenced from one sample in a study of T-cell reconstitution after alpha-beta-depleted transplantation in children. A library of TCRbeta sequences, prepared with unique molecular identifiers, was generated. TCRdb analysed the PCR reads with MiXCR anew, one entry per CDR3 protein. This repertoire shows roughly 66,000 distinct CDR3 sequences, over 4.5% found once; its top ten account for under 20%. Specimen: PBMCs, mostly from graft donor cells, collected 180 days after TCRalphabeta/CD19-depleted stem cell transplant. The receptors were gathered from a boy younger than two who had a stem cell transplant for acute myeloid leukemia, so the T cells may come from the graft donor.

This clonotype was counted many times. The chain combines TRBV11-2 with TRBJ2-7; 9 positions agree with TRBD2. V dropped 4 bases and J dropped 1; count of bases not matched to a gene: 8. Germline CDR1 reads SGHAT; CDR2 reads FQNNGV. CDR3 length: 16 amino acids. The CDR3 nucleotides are TGTGCCAGCAGCTCTGCTAGCGGGGCGATTTCCTACGAGCAGTACTTC. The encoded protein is CASSSASGAISYEQYF.

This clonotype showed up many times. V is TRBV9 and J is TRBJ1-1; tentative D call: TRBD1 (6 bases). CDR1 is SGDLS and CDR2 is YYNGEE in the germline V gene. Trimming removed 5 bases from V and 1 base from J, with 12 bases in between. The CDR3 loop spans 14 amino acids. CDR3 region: CASRAGARNTEAFF. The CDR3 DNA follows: TGTGCCAGCAGGGCAGGGGCAAGGAACACTGAAGCTTTCTTT.

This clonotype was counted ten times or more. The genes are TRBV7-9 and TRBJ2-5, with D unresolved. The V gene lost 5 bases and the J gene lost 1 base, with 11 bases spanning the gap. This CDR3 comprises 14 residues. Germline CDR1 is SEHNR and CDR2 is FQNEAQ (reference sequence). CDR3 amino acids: CASSPSGPQETQYF. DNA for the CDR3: TGTGCCAGCAGCCCCTCCGGCCCCCAAGAGACCCAGTACTTC.

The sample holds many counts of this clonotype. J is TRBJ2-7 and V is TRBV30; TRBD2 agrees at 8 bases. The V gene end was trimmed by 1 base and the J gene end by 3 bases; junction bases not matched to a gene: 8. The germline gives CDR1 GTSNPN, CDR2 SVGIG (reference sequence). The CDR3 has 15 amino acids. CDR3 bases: TGTGCCTGGAGTGCAGCCCGGGAGGGGGTCTACGAGCAGTACTTC. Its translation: CAWSAAREGVYEQYF.

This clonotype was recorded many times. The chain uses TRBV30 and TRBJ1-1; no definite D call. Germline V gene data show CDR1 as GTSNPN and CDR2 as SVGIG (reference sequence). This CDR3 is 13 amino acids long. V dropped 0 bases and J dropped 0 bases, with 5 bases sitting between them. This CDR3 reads CAWSVQMNTEAFF. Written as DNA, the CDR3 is TGTGCCTGGAGTGTACAGATGAACACTGAAGCTTTCTTT.

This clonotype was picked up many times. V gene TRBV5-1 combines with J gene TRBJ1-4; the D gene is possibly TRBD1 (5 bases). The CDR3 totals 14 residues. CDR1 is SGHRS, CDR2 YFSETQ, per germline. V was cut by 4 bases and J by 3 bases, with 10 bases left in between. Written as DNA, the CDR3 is TGCGCCAGCAGCCCGGGGGTGGCTAATGAAAAACTGTTTTTT. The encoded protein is CASSPGVANEKLFF. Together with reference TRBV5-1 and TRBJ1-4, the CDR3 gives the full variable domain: KAGVTQTPRYLIKTRGQQVTLSCSPISGHRSVSWYQQTPGQGLQFLFEYFSETQRNKGNFPGRFSGRQFSNSRSEMNVSTLELGDSALYLCASSPGVANEKLFFGSGTQLSVL.

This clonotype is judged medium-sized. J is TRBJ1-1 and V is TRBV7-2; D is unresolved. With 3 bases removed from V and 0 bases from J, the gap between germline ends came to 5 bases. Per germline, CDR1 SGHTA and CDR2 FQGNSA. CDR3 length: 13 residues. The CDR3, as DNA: TGTGCCAGCAGCTTCCTCATGAACACTGAAGCTTTCTTT. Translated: CASSFLMNTEAFF.

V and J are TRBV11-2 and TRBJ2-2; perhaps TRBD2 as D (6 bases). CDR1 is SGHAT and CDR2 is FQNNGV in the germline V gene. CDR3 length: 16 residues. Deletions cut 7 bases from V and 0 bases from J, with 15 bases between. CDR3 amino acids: CASTFVGTANTGELFF. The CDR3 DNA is TGTGCCAGCACCTTTGTCGGGACTGCGAACACCGGGGAGCTGTTTTTT.

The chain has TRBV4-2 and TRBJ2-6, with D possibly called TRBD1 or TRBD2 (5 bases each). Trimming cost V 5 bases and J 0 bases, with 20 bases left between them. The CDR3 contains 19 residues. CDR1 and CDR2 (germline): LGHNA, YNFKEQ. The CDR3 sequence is CASSIQRGGGVSGANVLTF. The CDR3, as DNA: TGTGCCAGCAGCATACAACGGGGTGGGGGAGTCTCTGGGGCCAACGTCCTGACTTTC.

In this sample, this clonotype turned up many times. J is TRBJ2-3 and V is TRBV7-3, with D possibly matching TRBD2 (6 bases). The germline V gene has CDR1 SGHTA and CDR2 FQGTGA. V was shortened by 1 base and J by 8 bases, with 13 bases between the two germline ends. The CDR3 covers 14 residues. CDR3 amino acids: CASSLNRGKGTQYF. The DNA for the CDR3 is TGTGCCAGCAGCTTAAATCGGGGGAAGGGTACGCAGTATTTT.

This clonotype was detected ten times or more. The DNA of the CDR3 is TGTGCCAGCAGTTTCACAGGGAACTCTCACGAGCAGTACTTC. Translation gives CASSFTGNSHEQYF. The genes are TRBV11-2 and TRBJ2-7; a weak D match, TRBD1 (6 bases). Germline assignment: CDR1 SGHAT and CDR2 FQNNGV. This CDR3 spans 14 amino acids. Trimming cost V 6 bases and J 5 bases, with 17 bases left between them.

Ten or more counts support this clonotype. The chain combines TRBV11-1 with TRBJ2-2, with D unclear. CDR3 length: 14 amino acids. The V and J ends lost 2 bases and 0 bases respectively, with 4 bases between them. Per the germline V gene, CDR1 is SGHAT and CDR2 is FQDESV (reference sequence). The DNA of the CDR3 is TGTGCCAGCAGCTTATTGGCGAACACCGGGGAGCTGTTTTTT. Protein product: CASSLLANTGELFF.

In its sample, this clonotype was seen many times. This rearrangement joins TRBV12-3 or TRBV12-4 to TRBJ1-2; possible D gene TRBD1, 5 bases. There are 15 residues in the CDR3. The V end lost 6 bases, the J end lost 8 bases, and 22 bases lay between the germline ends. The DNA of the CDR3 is TGTGCCAGCAGGAGATCCGGGACGGCCCCATTAGGCTACACCTTC. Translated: CASRRSGTAPLGYTF.

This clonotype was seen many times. CDR3 loop: CASSWDTRRDPQHF. In DNA, the CDR3 is TGTGCCAGCAGTTGGGACACAAGGAGGGACCCCCAGCATTTT. V is TRBV12-3 or TRBV12-4 and J is TRBJ1-5, with D tentatively TRBD1 (6 bases). The CDR3 spans 14 residues. Trimming took 4 bases from V and 10 from J, leaving 17 bases between them.

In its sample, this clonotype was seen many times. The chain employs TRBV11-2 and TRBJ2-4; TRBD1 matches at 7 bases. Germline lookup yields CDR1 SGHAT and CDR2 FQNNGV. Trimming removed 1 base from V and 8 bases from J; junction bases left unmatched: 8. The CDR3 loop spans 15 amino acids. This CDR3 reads CASSLANRGMDIQYF. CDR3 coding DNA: TGTGCCAGCAGCTTAGCGAACAGGGGTATGGACATTCAGTACTTC.

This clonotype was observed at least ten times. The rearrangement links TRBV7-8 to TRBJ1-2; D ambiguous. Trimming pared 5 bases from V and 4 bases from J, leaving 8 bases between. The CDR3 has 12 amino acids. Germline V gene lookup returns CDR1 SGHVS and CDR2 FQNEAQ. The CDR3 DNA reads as TGTGCCAGCAGCATTTACAGCTATGGCTACACCTTC. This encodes CASSIYSYGYTF.

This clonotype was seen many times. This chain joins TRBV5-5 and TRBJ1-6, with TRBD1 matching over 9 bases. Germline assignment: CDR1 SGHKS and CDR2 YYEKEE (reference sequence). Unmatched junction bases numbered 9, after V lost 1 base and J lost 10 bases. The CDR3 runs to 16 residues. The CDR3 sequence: CASSLFSGDRDSPLHF. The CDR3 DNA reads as TGTGCCAGCAGCTTGTTCTCTGGGGACAGGGACTCACCCCTCCACTTT.

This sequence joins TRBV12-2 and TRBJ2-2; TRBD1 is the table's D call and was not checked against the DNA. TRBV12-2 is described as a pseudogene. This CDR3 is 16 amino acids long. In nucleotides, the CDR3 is TGTGCAAGTCGCTTACCCCGGGACAGGGGATCCGGGGAGCTGTTTTTT. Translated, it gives CASRLPRDRGSGELFF.